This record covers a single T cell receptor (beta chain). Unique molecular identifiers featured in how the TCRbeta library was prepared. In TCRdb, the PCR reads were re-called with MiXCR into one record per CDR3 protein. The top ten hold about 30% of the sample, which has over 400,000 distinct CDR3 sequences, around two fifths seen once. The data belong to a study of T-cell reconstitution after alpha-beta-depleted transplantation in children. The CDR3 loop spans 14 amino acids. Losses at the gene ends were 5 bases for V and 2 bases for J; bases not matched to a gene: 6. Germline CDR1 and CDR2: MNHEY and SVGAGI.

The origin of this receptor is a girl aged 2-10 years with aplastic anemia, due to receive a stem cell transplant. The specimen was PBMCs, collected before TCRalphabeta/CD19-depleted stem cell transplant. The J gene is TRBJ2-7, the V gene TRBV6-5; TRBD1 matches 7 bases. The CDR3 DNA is TGTGCCAGCAGTACCGAGACAGGGCCCTACGAGCAGTACTTC. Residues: CASSTETGPYEQYF.